This TCR beta chain comes out of a study of PD-1 blockade in classical Hodgkin lymphoma. Here immunoSEQ multiplex PCR was the method, and the copy in TCRdb shows in-frame clones only, minus some. This sample has 25,000 to 30,000 clones, with around 89% found just once. Regarding this clone: The antigen is not known.

Described time point: newly diagnosed, previously untreated cHL patient sample. It was by magnetic negative selection that CD4+ T cells were purified from thawed PBMCs. Germline V gene data show CDR1 as MDHEN and CDR2 as SYDVKM. CDR3 length: 12 amino acids. Trimming left V 5 bases short and J 4 bases short, with 9 bases between. Study results and limitations: Why repertoires differed is undefined; disease activity or prior therapy possibly contributed. TCR diversity at baseline was reported to be reduced in newly diagnosed patients relative to healthy donors.

This TCR was sampled from a human donor with classical Hodgkin lymphoma. The material sequenced was CD4+ T cells from blood. The genes are TRBV28 and TRBJ2-7; D is uncertain. Written as DNA, the CDR3 is TGTGCCAGCAGTCTCGACGGTTACGAGCAGTACTTC. Translating gives CASSLDGYEQYF.